This TCR beta chain is drawn from a study of breast tumors, draining lymph nodes, adjacent tissues (dated by TCRdb to the mid-2010s). Study-wide context: Breast cancer patients provided tumor, adjacent nontumor tissue and axillary lymph nodes, and the study compared the TCR beta repertoires across these three sources. The study aimed to assess the relationships and possible T-cell exchange between tumor, surrounding tissue and draining lymph node repertoires in human breast cancer.

Lymph node samples were obtained from the axillary draining lymph nodes of breast cancer patients. The germline V gene supplies CDR1 LGHNA and CDR2 YSLEER. Compared with germline, V lacks 2 bases and J lacks 5 bases; bases without a gene match: 5. The CDR3 numbers 15 residues from cysteine through phenylalanine. The entry retains the CDR3 DNA only, 45 bases that are in frame from base 1. The sequencer was an Illumina HiSeq 2000. Multiplex PCR amplification was used to generate the TCR beta chain libraries. The amplified TCR beta chain products were analyzed by high-throughput sequencing. The public reads were reprocessed in TCRdb via fastp at Q25 and MiXCR, keeping in-frame beta chains. Rows merge per CDR3 protein into single entries with the most common DNA and genes. The sample has nearly 200,000 distinct CDR3 sequences on record, approximately 33% of them singletons. The ten largest clonotypes hold approximately 4.5% of the sample.

A word on this clonotype: No antigen is known for it. Within one base of it there is no much larger clone, and no base qualities were kept.

What the research found in general, with its limitations: The data were judged consistent with most tumor T cells deriving from the lymph node and then expanding within tumor tissue. In luminal-like breast cancer, tumor and nontumor tissue repertoires resembled each other significantly more than in basal-like breast cancer. Tumor T-cell repertoires showed less diversity than lymph node repertoires and more diversity than nontumor tissue repertoires, and tumor T-cell repertoires showed preferential V and J gene usage. The study presented the conclusion that tumor T cells originate in lymph nodes as consistent with a hypothesis, not as something directly demonstrated.

Sequencing used axillary lymph node tissue. This chain joins TRBV4-3 to TRBJ1-4, with 7 junctional bases fitting TRBD1. This clonotype was sampled from a female donor with breast cancer. Some clones in this sample may be carry-over from other donors' samples. The sequenced DNA is TGCGCCAGCAGCCAATCCGGGACAGCAAATGAAAAACTGTTTTTT. Translated, this gives CASSQSGTANEKLFF.